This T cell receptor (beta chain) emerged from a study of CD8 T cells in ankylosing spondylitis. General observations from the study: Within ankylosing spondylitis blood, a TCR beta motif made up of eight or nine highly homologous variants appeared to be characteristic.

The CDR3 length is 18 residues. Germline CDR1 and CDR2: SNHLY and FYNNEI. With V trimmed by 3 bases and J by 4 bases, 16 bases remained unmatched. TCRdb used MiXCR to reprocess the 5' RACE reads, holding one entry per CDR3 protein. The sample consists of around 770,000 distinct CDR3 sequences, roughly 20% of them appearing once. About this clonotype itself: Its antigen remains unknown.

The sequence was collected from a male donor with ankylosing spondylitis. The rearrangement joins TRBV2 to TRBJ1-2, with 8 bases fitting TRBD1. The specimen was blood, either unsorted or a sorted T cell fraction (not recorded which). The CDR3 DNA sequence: TGTGCCAGCAGTGATTCGGGGGACAGGACACTCCCCTCCTATGGCTACACCTTC. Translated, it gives CASSDSGDRTLPSYGYTF.